Included here is one T cell receptor (beta chain) sequence, with context. No antigen is known for it. These data originate in a study of shared clonotypes between healthy human individuals. Study-wide background: Three plates each covered CD4 naive and memory; CD8 naive two, CD8 memory one.

The CDR3 totals 14 residues. J lost 0 bases, V lost 7 bases, and 5 bases had no gene match. Germline V lookup: CDR1 MDHEN, CDR2 SYDVKM. Deep was the level at which the assay was run. TCRdb's copy holds only in-frame clones and misses some; the assay was immunoSEQ multiplex PCR. The repertoire has a few million clones, around 90% of them found once; the top ten carry around 0.35%. Findings of the study overall: The researchers took only blood, and tissue repertoires probably look different.

CD4+ cells were split into CD45RA+ naive and CD45RA-negative memory subsets. Sequencing was performed on naive CD4+ T cells from PBMCs. Subset given: CD45RA+ positively selected. This chain links TRBV28 with TRBJ2-7, with TRBD1 matching 8 bases. This clonotype originated in a man aged 18 to 30 in good health. Some clones in this sample may be carry-over from other donors' samples. This chain's CDR3 is CASIGQGLSYEQYF. CDR3 DNA sequence: TGTGCCAGCATCGGACAGGGCCTCTCCTACGAGCAGTACTTC.